This T cell receptor (beta chain) was obtained from a study of blood T cell repertoires in COVID-19 (dated by TCRdb to about 2020). General notes on the study: Collaborator samples came from the United States, Italy and Spain and covered acute and convalescent phases of COVID-19. The prospective study material was composed of cDNA or gDNA derived from T cells, B-cell-depleted T cells, or PBMCs. The dataset comprised deeply sampled blood TCRbeta repertoires from subjects exposed to, actively infected with, or recovered from COVID-19. The repertoires were released in a freely available public database intended as a resource for research on the immune response to SARS-CoV-2. The samples were drawn from two sources: the first 160 participants of the ongoing ImmuneRACE study, and 1,200 or so subjects contributed by 6 global collaborators. Sample metadata almost always included a de-identified subject ID, COVID-19 status, age in years and sex. HLA class I and class II types, where available, came from metadata supplied by the sample provider rather than from assay-based typing. On the study overall, not on this receptor specifically: How much clinical and demographic metadata was included differed by source and by participant, and the metadata was provided uncurated.

The immunoSEQ Assay, a bias-controlled multiplex PCR, was used to amplify TCRbeta CDR3 regions from genomic DNA. The study's own analysis went as follows. Nucleated cell counts per sample were estimated from amplification of reference gene primers within the assay. To quantify the absolute abundance of each unique TCRbeta CDR3 rearrangement, sequence reads were collapsed and filtered. Productive Simpson clonality was computed per sample as the square root of Simpson's diversity index over productive rearrangements. TCRdb obtained this table from immuneACCESS and retained in-frame rearrangements with V and J assigned. These tables miss some clones; where compared with another copy, unresolved V genes account for less than half of the shortfall, and the remainder is unexplained. V and J calls and clone size are as listed in that table; D and trimming were resolved from the DNA. This sample comprises about 260,000 clones, roughly 88% of them detected only once. Clones ranked in the top ten supply about 0.65% of the sample.

Comments on this clone: Its binding antigen is unknown. It has no much larger one-base neighbor in the sample; base qualities were not kept.

The collaborating institutions used their own protocols to collect whole blood in K2EDTA tubes. Collaborator samples were shipped for TCRbeta analysis as frozen whole blood, isolated PBMCs, or DNA extracted from either sample type. Sequencing was done on a sample of peripheral blood. This clonotype was obtained from a human donor in a cohort sampled during active COVID-19.

The nucleotide sequence is given as TGTGCCAGCAGCGTAGGACTAGCGGGGATTGAGCAGTTCTTC. Its coded protein is CASSVGLAGIEQFF. This receptor chain uses TRBV9 and TRBJ2-1; TRBD2 matches 11 bases in the middle. From its cysteine to its phenylalanine, the CDR3 spans 14 amino acids. Here the CDR3 DNA is all that survives: 42 bases in frame from base 1. Trimming leaves V shorter by 0 bases and J shorter by 9 bases, with the junction holding 2 bases beyond the gene matches. The germline V gene gives CDR1 as SGDLS and CDR2 as YYNGEE.